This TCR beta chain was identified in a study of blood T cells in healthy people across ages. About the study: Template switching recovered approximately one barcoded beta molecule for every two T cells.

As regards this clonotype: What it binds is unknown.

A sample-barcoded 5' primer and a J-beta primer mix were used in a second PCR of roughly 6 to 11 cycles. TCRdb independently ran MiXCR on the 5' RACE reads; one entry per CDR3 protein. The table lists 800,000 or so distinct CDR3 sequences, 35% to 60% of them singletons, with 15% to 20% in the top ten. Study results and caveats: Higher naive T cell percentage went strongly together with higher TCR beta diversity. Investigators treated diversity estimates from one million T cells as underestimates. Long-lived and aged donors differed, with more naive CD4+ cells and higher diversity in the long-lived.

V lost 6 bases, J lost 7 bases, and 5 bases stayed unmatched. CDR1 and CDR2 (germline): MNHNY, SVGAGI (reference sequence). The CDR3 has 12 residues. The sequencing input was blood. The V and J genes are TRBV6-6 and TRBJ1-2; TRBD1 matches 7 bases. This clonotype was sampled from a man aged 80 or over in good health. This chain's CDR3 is CASSLQGGGYTF. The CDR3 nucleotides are TGTGCCAGCAGCCTTCAGGGGGGTGGCTACACCTTC.